Given below is one T cell receptor (beta chain) in context. The CDR3 sequence is 14 residues long. J lost 0 bases, V lost 7 bases, and 6 bases had no gene match. Germline V gene data show CDR1 as SNHLY and CDR2 as FYNNEI. The data stem from a study of OX40 agonist ivuxolimab in advanced cancers. Method: immunoSEQ multiplex PCR; TCRdb's copy keeps in-frame clones and lacks some. The sample has roughly 10,000 clones; 77% are singletons. The V and J genes are TRBV2 and TRBJ2-7; TRBD2 matches at 7 bases. The sequence derives from an adult with an advanced solid tumor such as melanoma, head and neck, liver or kidney cancer. The source was CD4+ or CD8+ T cells sorted from blood, collected in a trial of the OX40 agonist ivuxolimab. The DNA of the CDR3 is TGTGCCAGCATGGGGCGGGAGACCTCCTACGAGCAGTACTTC. Its translation is CASMGRETSYEQYF.